What follows are 18 T cell receptor beta chains derived from one specimen sequenced in a study of response to subunit inactivated influenza vaccine. From the RT-PCR reads, TCRdb called clonotypes with MiXCR, one entry per CDR3 protein. The sample consists of about 780,000 distinct CDR3 sequences, less than 20% of them appearing once. The sequencing used PBMCs from blood, collected roughly 5 days after vaccination. The receptor source for this set is a man in his fifties or sixties who received an inactivated influenza vaccine.

The chain is built from TRBV21-1 and TRBJ1-1. TRBV21-1 is a documented pseudogene. This CDR3 is 13 amino acids long. The CDR3 loop reads CASSKVCTTEAFF. The CDR3 nucleotides read TGTGCCAGCAGCAAAGTCTGCACCACTGAAGCTTTCTTT.

This clonotype was detected only a few times. The chain carries TRBV5-1 and TRBJ2-7; D uncertain. Trimming left V 0 bases short and J 6 bases short, with 10 bases between. Germline V gene sequence: CDR1 SGHRS, CDR2 YFSETQ. The CDR3 totals 13 residues. The CDR3, as DNA: TGCGCCAGCAGCTTGGGGGTGGATTTCGAGCAGTACTTC. Its protein is CASSLGVDFEQYF.

The chain combines TRBV6-2 or TRBV6-3 with TRBJ2-1, with no clear D. The germline V and J ends were trimmed by 7 bases and 5 bases, with 6 bases remaining between them. Germline V lookup: CDR1 MNHEY, CDR2 SVGEGT. The CDR3 is 11 amino acids. CDR3 DNA: TGTGCCAGCACCAAAAACAATGAGCAGTTCTTC. Its translation is CASTKNNEQFF.

In this sample, this clonotype turned up a few times. V usage is TRBV20-1 and J usage is TRBJ1-2; no reliable D call. The CDR3 consists of 14 residues. V was clipped by 1 base and J by 1 base, with 10 bases between them. Germline assignment: CDR1 DFQATT and CDR2 SNEGSKA (reference sequence). DNA of the CDR3: TGCAGTGCTAGAGCGGCCACAGATAACTATGGCTACACCTTC. Translation gives CSARAATDNYGYTF.

The J gene is TRBJ2-5, the V gene TRBV6-2 or TRBV6-3; D call uncertain. CDR1 and CDR2 (germline): MNHEY, SVGEGT. V was trimmed by 5 bases and J by 4 bases, leaving 17 bases between them. The CDR3 length is 15 residues. The DNA for the CDR3 is TGTGCCAGCAGTGTCCAGGAAGTAAGGACAGAGACCCAGTACTTC. The encoded protein is CASSVQEVRTETQYF.

The chain links TRBV20-1 to TRBJ2-1, with 9 bases that match TRBD2. This CDR3 has 13 amino acids. Trimming at V came to 3 bases and at J to 10 bases, leaving 7 bases not matched to a gene. In germline, CDR1 is DFQATT, CDR2 SNEGSKA (reference sequence). The CDR3: CSASVSGSVEQFF. CDR3 sequence (DNA): TGCAGTGCTAGCGTTAGCGGGAGTGTGGAGCAGTTCTTC.

The rearrangement joins TRBV11-2 to TRBJ2-7, with D maybe TRBD2 (5 bases). V lost 1 base to trimming and J lost 2 bases, with 15 bases between them. CDR1 and CDR2 (germline): SGHAT, FQNNGV. This CDR3 spans 16 amino acids. DNA of the CDR3: TGTGCCAGCAGCTTAGGAGGAGCGGCCTTACCCTACGAGCAGTACTTC. It specifies CASSLGGAALPYEQYF.

The chain is built from TRBV27 and TRBJ2-6; 10 bases fit TRBD1. V trimming: 7 bases; J trimming: 2 bases; junction bases outside the gene matches: 8. The length of the CDR3 is 17 residues. Germline loops: CDR1 MNHEY, CDR2 SMNVEV (reference sequence). DNA for the CDR3: TGTGCCAGCAAGACAGGGGGCTTCAGGGCTGGGGCCAACGTCCTGACTTTC. It translates to CASKTGGFRAGANVLTF.

The V call is TRBV5-1, the J call TRBJ2-1; D remains ambiguous. V lost 4 bases and J 3 bases, leaving 23 bases between the germline ends. CDR1 and CDR2 from the germline V gene are SGHRS and YFSETQ. This CDR3 has 18 residues. In DNA form, the CDR3 reads TGCGCCAGCAGCCAGCTAGGCGGATTGTCGGTGGACTACAATGAGCAGTTCTTC. Residues: CASSQLGGLSVDYNEQFF.

This clonotype was detected a few times. This chain links TRBV20-1 with TRBJ2-7, with D possibly TRBD2 on 5 matching bases. Germline CDR1 reads DFQATT; CDR2 reads SNEGSKA (reference sequence). V dropped 3 bases and J dropped 0 bases, with 18 bases sitting between them. The CDR3 runs 16 residues. The CDR3 DNA reads TGCAGTGCTAGGGGCACTAGTCGTGGGAGCTCCTACGAGCAGTACTTC. Its translation is CSARGTSRGSSYEQYF.

This clonotype was detected a few times. The rearrangement joins TRBV9 to TRBJ2-1; a possible D gene is TRBD2 (5 bases). Trimming shortened V by 0 bases and J by 1 base, and 11 bases separated the two germline ends. CDR1 and CDR2 from the germline V gene are SGDLS and YYNGEE. The CDR3 has 16 residues. CDR3 bases: TGTGCCAGCAGCGTAGGAGGACTCCCTTCCTACAATGAGCAGTTCTTC. Translating gives CASSVGGLPSYNEQFF.

In its sample, this clonotype was seen a few times. The V and J genes are TRBV6-2 or TRBV6-3 and TRBJ1-1; unclear D gene. The germline V and J ends were trimmed by 0 bases and 5 bases, with 7 bases remaining between them. Looked up from germline, CDR1 is MNHEY and CDR2 is SVGEGT. The CDR3 consists of 13 residues. The CDR3 sequence: CASSYSPGTEAFF. As DNA, the CDR3 is TGTGCCAGCAGTTACTCACCGGGGACTGAAGCTTTCTTT.

The chain links TRBV20-1 to TRBJ2-3, with 15 bases matching TRBD2. Germline CDR1 and CDR2: DFQATT and SNEGSKA (reference sequence). The CDR3 consists of 17 residues. The J segment lost 3 bases and the V segment lost 3 bases, leaving 7 bases of the junction unmatched. This chain's CDR3 is CSASGLAGGAATDTQYF. Written as DNA, the CDR3 is TGCAGTGCTAGTGGACTAGCGGGAGGGGCGGCGACAGATACGCAGTATTTT.

This clonotype was seen just once. The DNA of the CDR3 is TGTGCCAGCAGTTCCGGACTAGCGGGAGGTACCGGGGAGCTGTTTTTT. This gives the protein CASSSGLAGGTGELFF. The gene calls are TRBV6-2 or TRBV6-3 and TRBJ2-2, with 14 bases fitting TRBD2. The V gene's germline CDR1 is MNHEY and CDR2 SVGEGT. V lost 4 bases, J lost 5 bases, and 3 bases stayed unmatched. CDR3 length: 16 residues.

V and J are TRBV5-1 and TRBJ2-7, with 8 bases identical to TRBD1. From germline, CDR1 is SGHRS and CDR2 YFSETQ. The CDR3 is 15 amino acids. V lost 4 bases, J lost 2 bases, and 8 bases stayed unmatched. The CDR3, as DNA: TGCGCCAGCAGCACGGGACAGGTCACTACCTACGAGCAGTACTTC. It specifies CASSTGQVTTYEQYF.

The gene calls are TRBV12-3 or TRBV12-4 and TRBJ1-2, with TRBD1 matching 8 bases. The CDR3 spans 13 residues. J gave up 9 bases and V 4 bases, and 7 bases lay outside the gene matches. The CDR3: CASSSGTGLSYTF. As DNA, the CDR3 is TGTGCCAGCAGTTCTGGGACAGGACTTAGCTACACCTTC.

The V gene is TRBV9, the J gene TRBJ2-5; 8 nucleotides line up with TRBD1. This CDR3 spans 16 amino acids. Germline V gene lookup returns CDR1 SGDLS and CDR2 YYNGEE. V shed 0 bases and J 1 base; nucleotides not matched to a gene: 5. Here the CDR3 reads CASSVARDRGQETQYF. The DNA of the CDR3 is TGTGCCAGCAGCGTAGCCAGAGACAGGGGCCAAGAGACCCAGTACTTC.

The chain links TRBV6-5 to TRBJ1-1, with 9 positions matching TRBD1. Trimming removed 4 bases from V and 0 bases from J; junction bases left unmatched: 3. Germline V gene lookup returns CDR1 MNHEY and CDR2 SVGAGI. This CDR3 is built from 15 residues. CDR3 sequence (DNA): TGTGCCAGCAGTTCCAGACAGGGGGTGAACACTGAAGCTTTCTTT. It encodes CASSSRQGVNTEAFF.